Below are 32 T cell receptor beta chains sequenced from a single sample in a study of CD8 T cells in ankylosing spondylitis. Using its own MiXCR run on the 5' RACE reads, TCRdb lists one record per CDR3 protein. Of hundreds of thousands of distinct CDR3 sequences in the sample, roughly 12% are singletons; the top ten hold roughly 0.51%. Which antigens these TCRs recognize remains unknown. Study-level points and caveats: A TCR beta motif of about eight highly homologous variants seemed to mark ankylosing spondylitis blood.

Source material: blood, either unsorted or a sorted T cell fraction (not recorded which). These receptors were obtained from a male donor with ankylosing spondylitis.

The rearrangement joins TRBV4-2 to TRBJ1-5; TRBD1 aligns across 10 bases. V shed 4 bases, J shed 7 bases, and the junction held 16 bases outside the gene matches. Germline CDR1 and CDR2: LGHNA and YNFKEQ. The CDR3 length is 18 residues. The CDR3 DNA reads TGTGCCAGCAGCCGTAGATCCTTAGGGACAGGGGAGGAACAGCCCCAGCATTTT. It encodes CASSRRSLGTGEEQPQHF.

Ten or more counts support this clonotype. The chain carries TRBV12-3 or TRBV12-4 and TRBJ1-2; TRBD1 aligns across 7 bases. The CDR3 has 14 amino acids. After removal of 6 bases from V and 4 bases from J, the junction contained 8 bases not matched to a gene. CDR3 nucleotide sequence: TGTGCCAGCAGCTTTAGGACAGGTCCCTATGGCTACACCTTC. This codes for CASSFRTGPYGYTF.

This clonotype was recorded a few times. The chain has TRBV12-3 or TRBV12-4 and TRBJ2-7; D may correspond to TRBD1 or TRBD2 (5 bases each). CDR3 length: 13 residues. V lost 6 bases, J lost 0 bases, and 9 bases lay in between. CDR3 in amino acids: CASRGPSSYEQYF. CDR3 nucleotides: TGTGCCAGCAGGGGACCCAGCTCCTACGAGCAGTACTTC.

This clonotype has only a few counts. The rearrangement links TRBV4-2 to TRBJ1-6; tentative D call: TRBD1 (5 bases). The germline V gene encodes CDR1 LGHNA and CDR2 YNFKEQ. This CDR3 has 15 residues. The V and J ends lost 6 bases and 10 bases respectively, with 19 bases between them. CDR3 in amino acids: CASRAEEGRNSPLHF. The CDR3 DNA reads TGTGCCAGCAGGGCGGAGGAGGGGAGGAACTCACCCCTCCACTTT.

V and J are TRBV6-5 and TRBJ1-1; weak D call: TRBD1 (6 bases). CDR1 and CDR2 from the germline V gene are MNHEY and SVGAGI. The CDR3 is made up of 14 amino acids. Between the trimmed V and J ends, which lost 2 bases and 6 bases, there was a span of 13 bases. CDR3 protein: CASSYNGDTAEAFF. The CDR3 nucleotides read TGTGCCAGCAGTTACAATGGGGACACCGCTGAAGCTTTCTTT.

This chain uses TRBV6-5 with TRBJ2-1, with TRBD1 matching 9 bases. The CDR3 has 14 amino acids. The V gene end was trimmed by 0 bases and the J gene end by 8 bases; junction bases not matched to a gene: 2. Germline CDR1 is MNHEY and CDR2 is SVGAGI. The CDR3 loop is CASSYSDRGHEQFF. The CDR3 coding sequence is TGTGCCAGCAGTTACTCGGACAGGGGCCATGAGCAGTTCTTC.

This clonotype was seen repeatedly, ten times or more. This chain links TRBV6-2 or TRBV6-3 with TRBJ2-4, with 10 bases lining up with TRBD1. V trimming: 4 bases; J trimming: 10 bases; junction bases outside the gene matches: 4. The germline CDR1 and CDR2 sequences are MNHEY and SVGEGT. The CDR3 has 13 residues. For the CDR3, the DNA is TGTGCCAGCAGTTGGGGACAGGGGAGTATTCAGTACTTC. Translation: CASSWGQGSIQYF.

The J gene is TRBJ2-3, the V gene TRBV5-5; a weak D match, TRBD1 (5 bases). This CDR3 comprises 14 residues. V lost 3 bases and J lost 5, with 13 bases in between. Germline V gene sequence: CDR1 SGHKS, CDR2 YYEKEE (reference sequence). The CDR3 loop is CASSSVGQGDTQYF. The CDR3 DNA sequence: TGTGCCAGCAGCTCTGTCGGGCAGGGAGATACGCAGTATTTT.

There are a few counts of this clonotype. This chain links TRBV4-3 with TRBJ2-5; D is undetermined. The CDR3 consists of 14 residues. The germline V gene encodes CDR1 LGHNA and CDR2 YSLEER. V was shortened by 1 base and J by 3 bases, with 9 bases between the two germline ends. Written as DNA, the CDR3 is TGCGCCAGCAGCCAAGTCAACGGAGAAGAGACCCAGTACTTC. Translating it yields CASSQVNGEETQYF.

This clonotype was seen only a few times. This sequence joins TRBV20-1 and TRBJ2-2; D is ambiguous. The CDR3 is 14 residues long. CDR1 and CDR2 (germline): DFQATT, SNEGSKA (reference sequence). V was cut by 1 base and J by 4 bases, with 10 bases left in between. CDR3 region: CSARGRMGTGELFF. CDR3 in DNA: TGCAGTGCTAGAGGCAGGATGGGCACCGGGGAGCTGTTTTTT.

This clonotype was seen more than once but under ten times. The rearrangement links TRBV20-1 to TRBJ1-2; D is uncertain. V dropped 4 bases and J dropped 3 bases, with 9 bases sitting between them. The CDR3 consists of 12 residues. Per the germline V gene, CDR1 is DFQATT and CDR2 is SNEGSKA (reference sequence). Here the CDR3 DNA reads TGCAGTGCTAATGGGAAGTACTATGGCTACACCTTC. Translated, it gives CSANGKYYGYTF.

V gene TRBV7-2 combines with J gene TRBJ2-1; TRBD1 is a possible D gene (6 bases). Between the trimmed V and J ends, which lost 7 bases and 9 bases, there was a span of 22 bases. This CDR3 has 15 amino acids. Germline V gene sequence: CDR1 SGHTA, CDR2 FQGNSA. The CDR3 sequence is CASTPRGGQRSEQFF. The CDR3 coding sequence is TGTGCCAGCACCCCGCGTGGGGGCCAGAGGAGTGAGCAGTTCTTC.

This clonotype was detected a few times. The chain uses TRBV4-3 and TRBJ2-7; D is ambiguous. V lost 0 bases and J 7 bases, leaving 7 bases between the germline ends. The germline V gene encodes CDR1 LGHNA and CDR2 YSLEER. The length of the CDR3 is 12 residues. CDR3 nucleotide sequence: TGCGCCAGCAGCCAAGACCACCGGGAGCAGTACTTC. This gives the protein CASSQDHREQYF.

This clonotype was detected only a few times. The rearrangement joins TRBV20-1 to TRBJ2-7; D unresolved. Germline loops: CDR1 DFQATT, CDR2 SNEGSKA (reference sequence). The germline V and J ends were trimmed by 1 base and 0 bases, with 10 bases remaining between them. The CDR3 has 14 amino acids. This CDR3 reads CSARGEVFSYEQYF. The CDR3 coding sequence is TGCAGTGCTAGAGGAGAGGTCTTCTCCTACGAGCAGTACTTC.

This clonotype showed up just a few times. The chain combines TRBV5-5 with TRBJ1-1, with TRBD1 identical over 8 bases. CDR3 length equals 16 residues. With V trimmed by 6 bases and J by 1 base, 11 bases remained unmatched. Per germline, CDR1 SGHKS and CDR2 YYEKEE (reference sequence). The CDR3, as DNA: TGTGCCAGCACCTTACGCCCGGACAGGGCGAACACTGAAGCTTTCTTT. It encodes CASTLRPDRANTEAFF.

This clonotype was recorded at least ten times. V and J are TRBV7-2 and TRBJ2-3; the D is unclear. The CDR3 has 14 amino acids. From germline, CDR1 is SGHTA and CDR2 FQGNSA. V dropped 2 bases and J dropped 2 bases, with 8 bases sitting between them. The CDR3 loop is CASSLRSFTDTQYF. CDR3 DNA sequence: TGTGCCAGCAGCTTAAGGAGTTTCACAGATACGCAGTATTTT.

This clonotype was observed a handful of times. The chain employs TRBV10-3 and TRBJ2-7, with 7 bases that match TRBD2. The CDR3 is 15 amino acids. The germline V gene has CDR1 ENHRY and CDR2 SYGVKD. The junction had 6 bases not matched to a gene; V was cut back by 1 base and J by 3 bases. This chain's CDR3 is CAISEYRSSGYEQYF. DNA for the CDR3: TGTGCCATCAGTGAGTATCGATCTAGCGGCTACGAGCAGTACTTC.

The chain uses TRBV11-2 and TRBJ2-1, with D perhaps matching TRBD1 (5 bases). This CDR3 spans 13 amino acids. Germline assignment: CDR1 SGHAT and CDR2 FQNNGV. The ends were cut back, 7 bases at V and 0 bases at J, with 7 bases in the middle. The CDR3: CASKQVSYNEQFF. The CDR3 DNA follows: TGTGCCAGCAAACAGGTCTCCTACAATGAGCAGTTCTTC.

This clonotype has a handful of counts. The V gene is TRBV5-1, the J gene TRBJ1-5; no clear D gene. V gave up 0 bases and J gave up 7 bases, with 8 bases separating them. Germline assignment: CDR1 SGHRS and CDR2 YFSETQ. CDR3 length equals 13 residues. CDR3 sequence reads: CASSLGASQPQHF. The CDR3 nucleotides are TGCGCCAGCAGCTTGGGGGCCAGCCAGCCCCAGCATTTT.

This clonotype has at least ten counts. V gene TRBV7-2 combines with J gene TRBJ2-1; 10 bases are shared with TRBD2. Germline CDR1 reads SGHTA; CDR2 reads FQGNSA. This CDR3 has 16 amino acids. The junction had 5 bases not matched to a gene; V was cut back by 1 base and J by 5 bases. CDR3 bases: TGTGCCAGCAGCTTAGTAGGGCTAGCGGGGGACAATGAGCAGTTCTTC. This codes for CASSLVGLAGDNEQFF.

The J gene is TRBJ1-4, the V gene TRBV10-3, with a tentative D call TRBD1 (5 bases). In germline, CDR1 is ENHRY, CDR2 SYGVKD. CDR3 length equals 15 residues. Trimming removed 4 bases from V and 0 bases from J, with 9 bases in between. CDR3 nucleotides: TGTGCCATCAGTGCCTCAGGGACAACTAATGAAAAACTGTTTTTT. Translating gives CAISASGTTNEKLFF.

There are many counts of this clonotype. This rearrangement joins TRBV29-1 to TRBJ2-3; no clear D gene. Germline V gives CDR1 SQVTM, CDR2 ANQGSEA. This CDR3 spans 12 amino acids. Trimming shortened V by 2 bases and J by 1 base, and 4 bases separated the two germline ends. CDR3 sequence reads: CSVETGTDTQYF. The DNA of the CDR3 is TGCAGCGTTGAAACGGGCACAGATACGCAGTATTTT.

The V gene is TRBV6-2 or TRBV6-3, the J gene TRBJ2-1; TRBD2 agrees at 9 bases. The length of the CDR3 is 16 residues. The germline CDR1 and CDR2 sequences are MNHEY and SVGEGT. V lost 2 bases to trimming and J lost 2 bases; unmatched junction nucleotides: 4. CDR3 DNA: TGTGCCAGCAGTTACGGAATAGCGGGGGCCTACAATGAGCAGTTCTTC. It specifies CASSYGIAGAYNEQFF.

This clonotype was observed a handful of times. V gene TRBV7-9 combines with J gene TRBJ1-1, with D unresolved. The CDR3 spans 15 residues. Germline CDR1 reads SEHNR; CDR2 reads FQNEAQ (reference sequence). Trimming removed 4 bases from V and 1 base from J, with 13 bases in between. CDR3 protein: CASSSSALRNTEAFF. The CDR3 DNA follows: TGTGCCAGCAGCTCTTCAGCCTTGCGGAACACTGAAGCTTTCTTT.

This clonotype appeared many times. The V call is TRBV20-1, the J call TRBJ2-5; possibly TRBD2 for D (6 bases). The CDR3 loop spans 14 amino acids. Germline-derived CDR1 and CDR2 are DFQATT and SNEGSKA (reference sequence). The V and J ends lost 1 base and 5 bases respectively, with 14 bases between them. The CDR3 sequence: CSARVAGRLETQYF. CDR3 DNA sequence: TGCAGTGCTAGAGTGGCAGGGAGGTTGGAGACCCAGTACTTC.

The chain joins TRBV20-1 to TRBJ2-7; 8 nucleotides align to TRBD2. The length of the CDR3 is 14 residues. Trimming cost V 3 bases and J 4 bases; bases outside gene matches: 8. The V gene's germline CDR1 is DFQATT and CDR2 SNEGSKA (reference sequence). The CDR3 is CSASVGGGAYEQYF. For the CDR3, the DNA is TGCAGTGCTAGTGTCGGGGGGGGTGCGTACGAGCAGTACTTC.

In this sample, this clonotype turned up a few times. This rearrangement joins TRBV18 to TRBJ2-5, with no clear D. CDR3 length: 11 amino acids. Trimming shortened V by 4 bases and J by 4 bases, and 4 bases separated the two germline ends. Germline lookup yields CDR1 KGHSH and CDR2 LQKENI. The CDR3 is CASSRTETQYF. The CDR3, as DNA: TGTGCCAGCTCACGAACAGAGACCCAGTACTTC.

The chain links TRBV9 to TRBJ2-7, with 7 bases identical to TRBD2. The CDR3 loop spans 16 amino acids. The junction had 8 bases not matched to a gene; V was cut back by 2 bases and J by 0 bases. From germline, CDR1 is SGDLS and CDR2 YYNGEE. CDR3 DNA: TGTGCCAGCAGCGTCTCCGGGACTACGAGCTCCTACGAGCAGTACTTC. Amino acids: CASSVSGTTSSYEQYF. The whole variable domain, filled in from reference TRBV9 and TRBJ2-7, reads DSGVTQTPKHLITATGQRVTLRCSPRSGDLSVYWYQQSLDQGLQFLIQYYNGEERAKGNILERFSAQQFPDLHSELNLSSLELGDSALYFCASSVSGTTSSYEQYFGPGTRLTVT.

This clonotype turned up a few times. This sequence joins TRBV5-6 and TRBJ2-7; D is ambiguous. The germline V gene encodes CDR1 SGHDT and CDR2 YYEEEE. The CDR3 length is 16 residues. V was shortened by 0 bases and J by 0 bases, with 13 bases between the two germline ends. CDR3 region: CASSLVGRFNSYEQYF. The CDR3 nucleotides are TGTGCCAGCAGCTTGGTAGGCAGATTTAACTCCTACGAGCAGTACTTC.

A few counts support this clonotype. The chain carries TRBV13 and TRBJ2-1, with D hard to call. The CDR3 totals 14 residues. The germline V and J ends were trimmed by 6 bases and 0 bases, with 9 bases remaining between them. The germline V gene has CDR1 PRHDT and CDR2 FYEKMQ (reference sequence). The CDR3 loop is CASRRRSSYNEQFF. DNA for the CDR3: TGTGCCAGCAGACGACGAAGCTCCTACAATGAGCAGTTCTTC.

The sample holds a few counts of this clonotype. V usage is TRBV7-2 and J usage is TRBJ1-5, with D possibly being TRBD1 (6 bases). This CDR3 contains 14 residues. Germline V gene data show CDR1 as SGHTA and CDR2 as FQGNSA. Trimming cost V 4 bases and J 7 bases, with 14 bases left between them. CDR3 region: CASSSQGSGQPQHF. The CDR3 nucleotides are TGTGCCAGCAGCTCCCAGGGGTCGGGGCAGCCCCAGCATTTT.

This chain connects TRBV20-1 to TRBJ2-3; D ambiguous. In germline, CDR1 is DFQATT, CDR2 SNEGSKA (reference sequence). Between the trimmed V and J ends, which lost 1 base and 4 bases, there was a span of 18 bases. This CDR3 has 16 amino acids. The CDR3 reads CSARGYPRQRADTQYF. The CDR3 nucleotides read TGCAGTGCTAGAGGGTATCCTAGACAACGGGCAGATACGCAGTATTTT.